The entry below describes one T cell receptor beta chain. Its antigen is currently not known. Base qualities are not recorded, but no much larger clone differs from it by a single base. The data are from a study of blood T cell repertoires in COVID-19 (dated by TCRdb to about 2020). Turning to the overall study: Collaborator samples came from the United States, Italy and Spain and covered acute and convalescent phases of COVID-19. The prospective study material was composed of cDNA or gDNA derived from T cells, B-cell-depleted T cells, or PBMCs. Deeply sampled blood TCRbeta repertoires from subjects exposed to, actively infected with, or recovered from COVID-19 were included in the dataset. A freely available public database, intended as a resource for researchers studying the immune response to SARS-CoV-2, is where the repertoires were released. The samples were drawn from the first 160 participants of the ongoing ImmuneRACE study and from about 1,200 subjects provided by 6 global collaborators. A de-identified subject ID, COVID-19 status, age in years and sex were almost always included in the sample metadata. Where available, HLA class I and class II types were obtained from metadata supplied by the sample provider rather than from assay-based typing. Summary of the overall study and its limitations: How much clinical and demographic metadata was included differed by source and by participant, and the metadata was provided uncurated.

Enrolling through a virtual design, the prospective study's participants ranged in age from roughly 18 to 95 years and lived across roughly 24 United States geographic areas. Cohort assignment in the prospective study relied on participant-reported clinical history from a screening survey and a study questionnaire. In the prospective study, whole blood, serum and a nasopharyngeal or oropharyngeal swab were collected from each participant by mobile phlebotomists. Additional blood draws and questionnaires over a 2-month period could optionally be provided by prospective study participants. Blood samples from the prospective study were shipped frozen or at room temperature prior to DNA extraction. The immunoSEQ Assay, a bias-controlled multiplex PCR, was used to amplify TCRbeta CDR3 regions from genomic DNA. Concerning the study's data processing: Within the assay, amplification of reference gene primers was used to estimate how many nucleated cells each sample contained. To quantify the absolute abundance of each unique TCRbeta CDR3 rearrangement, sequence reads were collapsed and filtered. Productive Simpson clonality was computed per sample as the square root of Simpson's diversity index over productive rearrangements. TCRdb stores this immuneACCESS table with in-frame sequences only. Part of the clones is absent; in the studies checked, under half of the shortfall reflects unresolved V genes, and no reason is known for the rest. That table gives V, J and clone size, and the DNA gave D and trimming. A total of roughly 200,000 clones appear in this sample, over 85% of them only once. The ten biggest clones cover roughly 4% of the sample.

From the cysteine through the phenylalanine, the CDR3 covers 13 amino acids. This entry keeps only the CDR3 DNA: 39 bases, framed from base 1. V lost 5 bases and J lost 6 bases; the stretch between them is 13 bases long. According to the germline V gene, CDR1 reads MGHDK and CDR2 reads SYGVNS. The receptor was isolated from a woman aged 30 to 39 with acute COVID-19. Sequencing input: PBMCs or T cells enriched from blood (not recorded which). This chain joins TRBV25-1 to TRBJ2-5; matching of 5 bases hints at TRBD1 as the D gene. The CDR3 corresponds to CASSSPSGKTQYF. The DNA reads as follows: TGTGCCAGCAGTTCGCCGTCAGGGAAGACCCAGTACTTC.